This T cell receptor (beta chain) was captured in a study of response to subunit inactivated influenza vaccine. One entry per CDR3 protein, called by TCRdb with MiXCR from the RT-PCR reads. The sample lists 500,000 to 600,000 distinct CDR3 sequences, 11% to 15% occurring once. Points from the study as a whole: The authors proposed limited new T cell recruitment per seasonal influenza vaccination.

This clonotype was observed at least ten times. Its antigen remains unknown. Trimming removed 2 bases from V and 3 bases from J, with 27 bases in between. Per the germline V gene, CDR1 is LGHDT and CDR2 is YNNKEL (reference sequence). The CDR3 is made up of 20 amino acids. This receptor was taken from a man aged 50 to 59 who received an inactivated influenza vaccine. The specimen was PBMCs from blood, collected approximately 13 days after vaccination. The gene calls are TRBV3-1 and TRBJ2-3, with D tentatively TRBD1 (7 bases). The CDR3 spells CASSQLVGTADRGFTDTQYF. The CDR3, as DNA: TGTGCCAGCAGCCAATTGGTCGGGACAGCGGATCGGGGGTTTACAGATACGCAGTATTTT.